This T cell receptor (beta chain) was profiled in a study of T cells in Graves' hyperthyroidism and ophthalmopathy. V lost 4 bases and J 0 bases, leaving 9 bases between the germline ends. The V gene's germline CDR1 is SGHRS and CDR2 YFSETQ. The CDR3 is made up of 14 amino acids. Researchers amplified the TCR beta CDR3 regions from RNA transcripts. The study used the HTBI primer set for a first-round RT-PCR of the TCR CDR3. TCRdb redid the calling of the multiplex PCR reads with MiXCR, one entry per CDR3 protein. The sample has a few hundred thousand distinct CDR3 sequences; roughly 25% are singletons.

This sequence joins TRBV5-1 and TRBJ2-3; D is ambiguous. The source is a man aged 45-65 years with Graves' hyperthyroidism. Specimen: blood. The CDR3 nucleotides read TGCGCCAGCAGCCTCCTCGGGAGCACAGATACGCAGTATTTT. This translates into CASSLLGSTDTQYF.